The 21 T cell receptor beta chains in this list originate from one sample, sequenced in a study of cytomegalovirus exposure and HLA in healthy donors. The PCR employed 60 Vbeta primers together with 13 Jbeta primers. TCRdb's table, derived via immunoSEQ multiplex PCR, lists solely in-frame clones and lacks some. This table has approximately 150,000 clones, approximately 79% appearing once. Sequenced: PBMCs. The source of these receptors is a man in his forties in good health and CMV-seropositive.

V gene TRBV7-9 combines with J gene TRBJ2-7; 8 nucleotides agree with TRBD2. With 8 bases clipped from V and 7 bases from J, the junction kept 13 bases outside the gene matches. Germline V CDR1 and CDR2: SEHNR, FQNEAQ (reference sequence). The CDR3 runs 14 residues. The CDR3 DNA sequence: TGTGCCAGCGGCCAAAGCGGGAGTGTTGGAGAGCAGTACTTC. It codes for CASGQSGSVGEQYF.

This clone turned up a few times. J is TRBJ2-6 and V is TRBV7-9; no clear D. The germline V gene encodes CDR1 SEHNR and CDR2 FQNEAQ (reference sequence). The CDR3 has 14 amino acids. Trimming left V 1 base short and J 2 bases short, with 3 bases between. Written as DNA, the CDR3 is TGTGCCAGCAGCTTAGTAGCTGGGGCCAACGTCCTGACTTTC. Amino acid sequence: CASSLVAGANVLTF.

The rearrangement links TRBV5-1 to TRBJ2-2; D possibly corresponds to TRBD1 (6 bases). Germline CDR1 is SGHRS and CDR2 is YFSETQ. This CDR3 has 15 residues. Trimming cost V 8 bases and J 1 base, with 15 bases left between them. CDR3 residues: CASGRGIGNTGELFF. The DNA of the CDR3 is TGCGCCAGTGGCAGGGGAATAGGGAACACCGGGGAGCTGTTTTTT. The full variable domain, completed using reference TRBV5-1 and TRBJ2-2, is KAGVTQTPRYLIKTRGQQVTLSCSPISGHRSVSWYQQTPGQGLQFLFEYFSETQRNKGNFPGRFSGRQFSNSRSEMNVSTLELGDSALYLCASGRGIGNTGELFFGEGSRLTVL.

The chain links TRBV7-8 to TRBJ1-3, with 7 nucleotides matching TRBD1. There are 13 residues in the CDR3. V lost 4 bases and J lost 4; bases outside the gene matches: 1. Germline values: CDR1 SGHVS, CDR2 FQNEAQ. CDR3: CASSSGQGNTIYF. The CDR3, as DNA: TGTGCCAGCAGCTCGGGACAGGGAAACACCATATATTTT.

The chain uses TRBV11-3 and TRBJ2-1; 12 bases map to TRBD2. The CDR3 runs 17 residues. J lost 7 bases, V lost 2 bases, and 9 bases had no gene match. Germline CDR1 is SGHNT and CDR2 is YENEEA. CDR3 sequence reads: CASSLRTSGNLWNEQFF. The DNA for the CDR3 is TGTGCCAGCAGCTTAAGGACTAGCGGGAACCTGTGGAATGAGCAGTTCTTC.

This chain uses TRBV7-2 with TRBJ1-1; 11 bases are shared with TRBD1. CDR1 SGHTA and CDR2 FQGNSA come from the germline V gene. J was trimmed by 5 bases and V by 3 bases; bases with no gene match: 5. The length of the CDR3 is 15 residues. CDR3 protein: CASSFQGTGGTEAFF. The CDR3 nucleotides are TGTGCCAGCAGCTTTCAGGGGACAGGGGGGACTGAAGCTTTCTTT. Together with reference TRBV7-2 and TRBJ1-1, the CDR3 gives the full variable domain: GAGVSQSPSNKVTEKGKDVELRCDPISGHTALYWYRQSLGQGLEFLIYFQGNSAPDKSGLPSDRFSAERTGGSVSTLTIQRTQQEDSAVYLCASSFQGTGGTEAFFGQGTRLTVV.

The chain is built from TRBV11-2 and TRBJ2-7, with 7 bases matching TRBD1. J was trimmed by 8 bases and V by 5 bases; bases with no gene match: 9. Looked up from germline, CDR1 is SGHAT and CDR2 is FQNNGV. The CDR3 is 13 amino acids. CDR3 in DNA: TGTGCCAGCAGCGGGACAGCGTCGGGACAGCAGTACTTC. As protein: CASSGTASGQQYF.

CDR3: CASSGQGAITEAFF. Here the CDR3 DNA reads TGTGCCAGCAGTGGACAGGGGGCGATAACTGAAGCTTTCTTT. This chain links TRBV5-4 with TRBJ1-1; 11 bases map to TRBD1. The CDR3 spans 14 residues. The V gene end was trimmed by 5 bases and the J gene end by 5 bases; junction bases not matched to a gene: 5. CDR1 and CDR2 from the germline V gene are SGHNT and YYREEE (reference sequence).

This clone was seen a handful of times. The J gene is TRBJ2-1, the V gene TRBV12-5; D is unclear. V was clipped by 0 bases and J by 7 bases, with 4 bases between them. There are 12 residues in the CDR3. Germline V CDR1 and CDR2: LGHNT, FRNRAP. CDR3 DNA: TGTGCTAGTGGTTTGGTACGGAATGAGCAGTTCTTC. This sequence encodes CASGLVRNEQFF.

This clone was seen a handful of times. V usage is TRBV5-4 and J usage is TRBJ2-5, with 8 bases aligning to TRBD2. The junction had 13 bases not matched to a gene; V was cut back by 4 bases and J by 8 bases. This CDR3 is 15 amino acids long. Germline V gene sequence: CDR1 SGHNT, CDR2 YYREEE (reference sequence). DNA for the CDR3: TGTGCCAGCAGCCCACAAGCGGGGGCAGGAGGAACCCAGTACTTC. This translates into CASSPQAGAGGTQYF.

This clone was seen a single time. The chain joins TRBV10-2 to TRBJ2-7, with D possibly matching TRBD1 (6 bases). The V gene's germline CDR1 is WSHSY and CDR2 SAAADI. Trimming took 0 bases from V and 3 from J, leaving 12 bases between them. The CDR3 is 15 residues long. The CDR3 here is CASSESAGAGYEQYF. The DNA for the CDR3 is TGCGCCAGCAGTGAGTCAGCAGGGGCGGGCTACGAGCAGTACTTC.

J is TRBJ2-7 and V is TRBV28; 7 nucleotides line up with TRBD1. Germline values: CDR1 MDHEN, CDR2 SYDVKM. This CDR3 contains 14 residues. After removal of 4 bases from V and 0 bases from J, the junction contained 3 bases not matched to a gene. CDR3: CASSSRDSSYEQYF. DNA of the CDR3: TGTGCCAGCAGTTCCCGGGACAGCTCCTACGAGCAGTACTTC.

The chain employs TRBV5-8 and TRBJ1-2; 7 nucleotides match TRBD1. CDR3 length: 14 amino acids. Trimming cost V 0 bases and J 4 bases; bases outside gene matches: 3. Germline CDR1 SGHTS, CDR2 YDEGEE. In DNA, the CDR3 is TGTGCCAGCAGCTTGGATGACAGGGTCTATGGCTACACCTTC. Translated, it gives CASSLDDRVYGYTF.

The chain has TRBV5-1 and TRBJ1-1; 9 bases fit TRBD1. The CDR3 length is 14 residues. Trimming at V came to 3 bases and at J to 4 bases, leaving 4 bases not matched to a gene. Germline values: CDR1 SGHRS, CDR2 YFSETQ. The CDR3 bases are TGCGCCAGCAGCTGGACGACAGGGGGCACTGAAGCTTTCTTT. This codes for CASSWTTGGTEAFF.

On this clone: The junction departs from the called germline gene at one end, perhaps through a read error. This chain links TRBV7-3 with TRBJ2-1, with D maybe TRBD2 (6 bases). The CDR3 runs to 16 residues. The germline gives CDR1 SGHTA, CDR2 FQGTGA. In DNA form, the CDR3 reads TGTGCCAGCAGCCTAACCACGGGACTCTTCAGGGATGAGCAGTTCTTC. Translating gives CASSLTTGLFRDEQFF.

The V and J genes are TRBV5-1 and TRBJ2-7; 8 nucleotides agree with TRBD1. V lost 4 bases, J lost 0 bases, and 6 bases stayed unmatched. The V gene's germline CDR1 is SGHRS and CDR2 YFSETQ. The CDR3 has 15 residues. Here the CDR3 DNA reads TGCGCCAGCAGCCCGCAGGGGGCTCTCTCCTACGAGCAGTACTTC. Translation: CASSPQGALSYEQYF.

This clone was seen a single time. The chain is built from TRBV19 and TRBJ2-5, with D possibly being TRBD2 (7 bases). Looked up from germline, CDR1 is LNHDA and CDR2 is SQIVND (reference sequence). V was shortened by 9 bases and J by 7 bases, with 24 bases between the two germline ends. This CDR3 spans 15 amino acids. This chain's CDR3 is CASQRGGMAGGTQYF. The DNA for the CDR3 is TGTGCCAGCCAAAGGGGGGGGATGGCCGGCGGGACCCAGTACTTC.

This clone occurred once. The chain is built from TRBV27 and TRBJ2-5; 8 bases map to TRBD1. This CDR3 spans 13 amino acids. J was trimmed by 4 bases and V by 6 bases; bases with no gene match: 4. Per the germline V gene, CDR1 is MNHEY and CDR2 is SMNVEV (reference sequence). The CDR3 region is CASSRTGGETQYF. CDR3 bases: TGTGCCAGCAGCAGAACAGGGGGAGAGACCCAGTACTTC.

The chain links TRBV27 to TRBJ2-1, with D possibly being TRBD1 (5 bases). Trimming pared 0 bases from V and 8 bases from J, leaving 11 bases between. The V gene's germline CDR1 is MNHEY and CDR2 SMNVEV (reference sequence). The CDR3 has 14 residues. CDR3 region: CASSLSRAGYEQFF. The CDR3 coding sequence is TGTGCCAGCAGTTTATCCAGGGCCGGATATGAGCAGTTCTTC.

This clone has more than one count but fewer than ten. The chain uses TRBV27 and TRBJ1-1; the D is unclear. This CDR3 is built from 17 residues. Germline V lookup: CDR1 MNHEY, CDR2 SMNVEV (reference sequence). Trimming took 5 bases from V and 1 from J, leaving 20 bases between them. The CDR3 spells CASSRWATRSENTEAFF. The CDR3 DNA reads as TGTGCCAGCAGTAGGTGGGCTACCCGAAGTGAGAACACTGAAGCTTTCTTT.

This clone was seen a few times. The rearrangement joins TRBV25-1 to TRBJ2-7; D uncertain. Germline CDR1 MGHDK, CDR2 SYGVNS. The V end was cut by 4 bases, the J end by 3 bases, with 7 bases between. The CDR3 extends over 12 amino acids. CDR3 loop: CASSGLYYEQYF. CDR3 DNA: TGTGCCAGCAGTGGACTGTACTACGAGCAGTACTTC.